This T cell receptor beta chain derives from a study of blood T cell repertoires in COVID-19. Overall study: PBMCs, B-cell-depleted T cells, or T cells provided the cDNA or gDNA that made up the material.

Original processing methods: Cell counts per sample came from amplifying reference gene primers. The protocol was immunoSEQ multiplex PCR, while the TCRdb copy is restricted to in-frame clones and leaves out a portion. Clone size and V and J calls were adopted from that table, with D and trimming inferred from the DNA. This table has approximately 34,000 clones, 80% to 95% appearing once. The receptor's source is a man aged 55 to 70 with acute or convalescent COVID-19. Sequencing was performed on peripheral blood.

In DNA, the CDR3 is TGTGCCAGCGGACAGGGCTCAGACGAGACCCAGTACTTC. Protein product: CASGQGSDETQYF. The chain combines TRBV18 with TRBJ2-5, with 8 bases fitting TRBD1. J lost 5 bases, V lost 8 bases, and 7 bases had no gene match. Germline CDR1 reads KGHSH; CDR2 reads LQKENI. The CDR3 consists of 13 residues. Full variable domain (rest looked up from reference TRBV18 and TRBJ2-5): NAGVMQNPRHLVRRRGQEARLRCSPMKGHSHVYWYRQLPEEGLKFMVYLQKENIIDESGMPKERFSAEFPKEGPSILRIQQVVRGDSAAYFCASGQGSDETQYFGPGTRLLVL.